Presented here are 10 T cell receptor beta chains from one specimen sequenced in a study of CD8 T cells in ankylosing spondylitis (dated by TCRdb to 2017 to 2019). The library was obtained by 5' RACE. Sequencing relied on an Illumina HiSeq 2500. Through fastp at Q25 and MiXCR, TCRdb rebuilt clones from the public reads, retaining in-frame beta chains. Each entry is one CDR3 protein sequence, shown with its most common DNA and genes. The sample table contains roughly 100,000 distinct CDR3 sequences; only one count was recorded for 20% to 30% of them. Around 12% of the sample comes from the top ten. The sequenced sample consisted of synovial fluid, either unsorted or a sorted T cell fraction (not recorded which). These receptors all come from a male donor with ankylosing spondylitis.

There are a few counts of this clonotype. CDR3 DNA sequence: TGTGCCTGGAGTGTATCGGGCAGAGCCTATGGCTACACCTTC. Translating it yields CAWSVSGRAYGYTF. This chain uses TRBV30 with TRBJ1-2; D unresolved. The V gene's germline CDR1 is GTSNPN and CDR2 SVGIG (reference sequence). The CDR3 loop spans 14 amino acids. Trimming removed 0 bases from V and 4 bases from J, with 12 bases in between.

The rearrangement links TRBV12-3 or TRBV12-4 to TRBJ1-2; no reliable D call. V lost 3 bases and J lost 5, with 7 bases in between. The CDR3 has 12 residues. CDR3 nucleotide sequence: TGTGCCAGCAGTTTTCGGGAGTATGGCTACACCTTC. Translation gives CASSFREYGYTF.

The gene calls are TRBV18 and TRBJ2-2, with 9 nucleotides matching TRBD2. The V gene's germline CDR1 is KGHSH and CDR2 LQKENI. The CDR3 contains 15 residues. The V segment lost 4 bases and the J segment 5 bases; nucleotides outside the gene matches: 5. CDR3: CASSRLAEPTGELFF. The CDR3 nucleotides read TGTGCCAGCTCACGACTAGCGGAACCTACCGGGGAGCTGTTTTTT.

The gene calls are TRBV18 and TRBJ2-1, with 14 bases fitting TRBD2. The germline gives CDR1 KGHSH, CDR2 LQKENI. The CDR3 totals 17 residues. After removal of 0 bases from V and 8 bases from J, the junction contained 6 bases not matched to a gene. The chain's CDR3 is CASSPPGLAGVNDEQFF. CDR3 bases: TGTGCCAGCTCACCACCGGGACTAGCGGGAGTAAACGATGAGCAGTTCTTC.

The gene calls are TRBV25-1 and TRBJ2-1; 12 positions agree with TRBD2. The ends lost 6 bases at V and 9 bases at J; junction bases unmatched: 6. The CDR3 has 14 amino acids. Germline lookup yields CDR1 MGHDK and CDR2 SYGVNS. The CDR3 DNA sequence: TGTGCCAGCAGGCTAGCGGGAGGGCATGGTGAGCAGTTCTTC. It translates to CASRLAGGHGEQFF.

The gene calls are TRBV19 and TRBJ2-2, with TRBD1 matching 7 bases. There are 15 residues in the CDR3. Trimming cost V 4 bases and J 1 base; bases outside gene matches: 3. The germline V gene encodes CDR1 LNHDA and CDR2 SQIVND (reference sequence). The CDR3 here is CASSTGQENTGELFF. CDR3 nucleotide sequence: TGTGCCAGTAGTACAGGACAGGAGAACACCGGGGAGCTGTTTTTT.

This clonotype showed up many times. The gene calls are TRBV15 and TRBJ1-1; tentative D call: TRBD1 (6 bases). The ends were cut back, 0 bases at V and 5 bases at J, with 13 bases in the middle. The CDR3 extends over 15 amino acids. Germline CDR1 is LNHNV and CDR2 is YYDKDF (reference sequence). The CDR3 sequence: CATSRDPGARTEAFF. The CDR3 region has the DNA TGTGCCACCAGCAGAGATCCGGGGGCGAGGACTGAAGCTTTCTTT. The variable domain in full, completed from reference TRBV15 and TRBJ1-1, reads DAMVIQNPRYQVTQFGKPVTLSCSQTLNHNVMYWYQQKSSQAPKLLFHYYDKDFNNEADTPDNFQSRRPNTSFCFLDIRSPGLGDTAMYLCATSRDPGARTEAFFGQGTRLTVV.

The sample holds a few counts of this clonotype. The V and J genes are TRBV14 and TRBJ2-7; the D gene could be TRBD1 or TRBD2 (5 bases each). Trimming left V 4 bases short and J 2 bases short, with 12 bases between. Looked up from germline, CDR1 is SGHDN and CDR2 is FVKESK. The CDR3 extends over 14 amino acids. CDR3 loop: CASSPLGGPYEQYV. DNA of the CDR3: TGTGCCAGCAGCCCGCTTGGGGGTCCCTACGAGCAGTACGTC.

This rearrangement joins TRBV3-1 to TRBJ2-1, with TRBD2 matching over 7 bases. Germline lookup yields CDR1 LGHDT and CDR2 YNNKEL (reference sequence). Trimming at V came to 1 base and at J to 0 bases, leaving 9 bases not matched to a gene. This CDR3 spans 18 amino acids. The CDR3 DNA reads as TGTGCCAGCAGCCAAGGGAGACTAGCACGCAGCTCCTACAATGAGCAGTTCTTC. Residues: CASSQGRLARSSYNEQFF.

The chain combines TRBV2 with TRBJ1-5, with D possibly being TRBD1 (5 bases). Germline assignment: CDR1 SNHLY and CDR2 FYNNEI. V was shortened by 7 bases and J by 2 bases, with 18 bases between the two germline ends. The CDR3 is made up of 16 amino acids. The CDR3 bases are TGTGCCAGCAATGGGGGGATACCGGGAGGCAATCAGCCCCAGCATTTT. This sequence encodes CASNGGIPGGNQPQHF.